This T cell receptor beta chain emerged from a study of blood T cell repertoires in COVID-19 (dated by TCRdb to 2020 to 2021). Regarding the complete study: The collaborator samples originated in the United States, Italy and Spain and spanned the acute and convalescent phases of COVID-19. The material from the prospective study consisted of cDNA or gDNA derived from T cells, B-cell-depleted T cells, or PBMCs. Deeply sampled blood TCRbeta repertoires from subjects exposed to, actively infected with, or recovered from COVID-19 were included in the dataset. The repertoires were made available in a free public database intended to serve as a resource for research on the immune response to SARS-CoV-2. The samples were drawn from two sources: the first 160 participants of the ongoing ImmuneRACE study, and 1,200 or so subjects contributed by 6 global collaborators. A de-identified subject ID, COVID-19 status, age in years and sex were almost always included in the sample metadata. HLA class I and class II types, where available, came from metadata supplied by the sample provider rather than from assay-based typing.

Taken from cysteine to phenylalanine, the CDR3 has 15 residues. Just the 45-base CDR3 DNA is kept, in frame starting at base 1. Between the V and J ends, shortened by 1 base and 4 bases respectively, the junction contains 13 bases. Taken from the germline V gene (reference sequence), the CDR1 and CDR2 loops are LNHDA and SQIVND. TCRbeta CDR3 regions were amplified from genomic DNA using the immunoSEQ Assay, a bias-controlled multiplex PCR. In the authors' own workflow: The number of nucleated cells in each sample was estimated by amplification of reference gene primers within the assay. Sequence reads were collapsed and filtered to measure the absolute abundance of every unique TCRbeta CDR3 rearrangement. For each sample, productive Simpson clonality was calculated as the square root of Simpson's diversity index over productive rearrangements. TCRdb holds this immuneACCESS table with in-frame rearrangements only. Some clones are missing; in checked studies, unresolved V genes explain under half, and the rest has no known cause. Clonal size and the V and J genes are those of that table, whereas D and trimming came from the DNA. The sample table contains some 180,000 clones; only one count was recorded for more than 75% of them. The top ten hold around 14% of the sample.

Study-level results and caveats: The amount of clinical and demographic metadata varied by source and participant and was provided uncurated.

Concerning this clone: Its antigen target is currently unknown. Base-call qualities are not available, and no considerably larger clone is one nucleotide away.

In the prospective study, participants were roughly 18 to 90 years old, resided in 20 to 30 geographic areas of the United States, and were enrolled through a virtual design. To assign participants to cohorts, the prospective study relied on clinical history that participants themselves reported in a screening survey and a study questionnaire. Exposed participants were defined as having been in contact with someone with a PCR-confirmed or clinician-diagnosed COVID-19 case within 2 weeks of study entry. Each participant in the prospective study had whole blood, serum and a nasopharyngeal or oropharyngeal swab collected by mobile phlebotomists. Over an approximately two-month period, participants in the prospective study had the option of providing additional blood draws and questionnaires. Before DNA extraction, prospective study blood samples were shipped either frozen or at room temperature.

This sequence originates from a man aged 55-75 years who had been exposed to COVID-19. Sequencing was performed on PBMCs or T cells enriched from blood (not recorded which). The rearranged segments are TRBV19 and TRBJ1-1; a confident D gene designation cannot be given. CDR3 loop: CASSIVFGRGTEAFF. The DNA sequence is given as TGTGCCAGTAGTATAGTGTTTGGCCGGGGCACTGAAGCTTTCTTT.